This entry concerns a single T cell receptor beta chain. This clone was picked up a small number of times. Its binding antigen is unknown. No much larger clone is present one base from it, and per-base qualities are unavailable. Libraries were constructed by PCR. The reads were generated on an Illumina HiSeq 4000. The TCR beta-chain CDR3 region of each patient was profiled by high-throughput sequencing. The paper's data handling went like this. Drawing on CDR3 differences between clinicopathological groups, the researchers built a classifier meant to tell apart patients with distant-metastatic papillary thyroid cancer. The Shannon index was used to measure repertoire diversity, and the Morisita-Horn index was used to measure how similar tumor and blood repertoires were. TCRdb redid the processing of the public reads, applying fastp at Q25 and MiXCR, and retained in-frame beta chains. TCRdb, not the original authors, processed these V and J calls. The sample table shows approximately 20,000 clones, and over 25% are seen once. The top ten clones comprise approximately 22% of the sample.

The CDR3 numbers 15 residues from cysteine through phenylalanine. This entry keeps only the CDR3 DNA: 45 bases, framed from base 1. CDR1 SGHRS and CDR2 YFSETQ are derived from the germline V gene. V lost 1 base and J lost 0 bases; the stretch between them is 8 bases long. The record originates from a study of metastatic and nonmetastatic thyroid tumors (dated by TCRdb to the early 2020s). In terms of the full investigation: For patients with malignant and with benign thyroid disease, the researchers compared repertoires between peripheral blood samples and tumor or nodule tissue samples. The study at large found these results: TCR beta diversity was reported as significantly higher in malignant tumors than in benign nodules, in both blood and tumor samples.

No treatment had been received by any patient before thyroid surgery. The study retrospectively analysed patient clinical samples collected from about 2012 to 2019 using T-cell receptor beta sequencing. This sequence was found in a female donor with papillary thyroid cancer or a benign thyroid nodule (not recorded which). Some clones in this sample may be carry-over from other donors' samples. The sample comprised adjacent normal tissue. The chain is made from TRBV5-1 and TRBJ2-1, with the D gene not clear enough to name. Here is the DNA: TGCGCCAGCAGCTTGACCACGGGCTCCTACAATGAGCAGTTCTTC. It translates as CASSLTTGSYNEQFF.